The 4 T cell receptor beta chains in this list originate from one sample, sequenced in a study of molecular identifiers for immune sequencing clone quantification (dated by TCRdb to 2017 to 2018). Library generation was performed with PCR. Sequencing relied on an Illumina HiSeq 4000. The raw public reads went through TCRdb reprocessing: fastp at Q25, MiXCR clone calling, in-frame beta chains kept. Rows with a matching CDR3 protein are joined into one entry that keeps the most common DNA and genes. In all, the sample holds 68,000 or so distinct CDR3 sequences, and 15% to 20% of those were seen once. 1.3% to 1.5% of the sample is held by the ten biggest clonotypes. Sequenced sample: naive CD8+ T cells from blood, with Jurkat cell RNA spiked in. What this sample's cell subset or site label stands for: FACS-sorted CD8+CD4-CCR7+CD45RA+ naive T cells. Every receptor here comes from a human donor in good health. Some libraries in this study had Jurkat cell RNA spiked in.

Regarding this clonotype: At one end the junction does not follow the germline gene, possibly because of a read error. The rearrangement uses TRBV29-1 and TRBJ1-1, with a possible D match to TRBD1 (6 bases). CDR3 length: 14 amino acids. Germline V gene sequence: CDR1 SQVTM, CDR2 ANQGSEA. The CDR3 DNA reads as TGCAGCGCTGAGTACAGGGTGGAATACACTGAAGCCTTCTTT. It codes for CSAEYRVEYTEAFF.

This clonotype was found many times. The rearrangement uses TRBV13 and TRBJ2-3, with D hard to call. The CDR3 loop spans 17 amino acids. CDR1 is PRHDT and CDR2 is FYEKMQ in the germline V gene (reference sequence). The V end lost 5 bases, the J end lost 4 bases, and 22 bases lay between the germline ends. Written as DNA, the CDR3 is TGTGCCAGCAGCACCCCAAGGACGGCGACCTCGGCAGATACGCAGTATTTT. Translation gives CASSTPRTATSADTQYF.

This clonotype was counted at least ten times. The chain's CDR3 is CASPEPKVRDFLDEQYF. The CDR3 DNA is TGTGCCAGCCCCGAGCCGAAAGTAAGGGATTTTCTGGACGAGCAGTACTTC. The chain joins TRBV2 to TRBJ2-7; no clear D. Trimming removed 8 bases from V and 5 bases from J, with 28 bases in between. CDR1 and CDR2 from the germline V gene are SNHLY and FYNNEI. This CDR3 has 17 residues.

V gene TRBV29-1 combines with J gene TRBJ2-7; D not resolved. The germline V gene has CDR1 SQVTM and CDR2 ANQGSEA. This CDR3 is built from 11 residues. The CDR3 DNA is TGCGGCGCCCTACACTCCTACGAGCAGTACTTC. Translated: CGALHSYEQYF.